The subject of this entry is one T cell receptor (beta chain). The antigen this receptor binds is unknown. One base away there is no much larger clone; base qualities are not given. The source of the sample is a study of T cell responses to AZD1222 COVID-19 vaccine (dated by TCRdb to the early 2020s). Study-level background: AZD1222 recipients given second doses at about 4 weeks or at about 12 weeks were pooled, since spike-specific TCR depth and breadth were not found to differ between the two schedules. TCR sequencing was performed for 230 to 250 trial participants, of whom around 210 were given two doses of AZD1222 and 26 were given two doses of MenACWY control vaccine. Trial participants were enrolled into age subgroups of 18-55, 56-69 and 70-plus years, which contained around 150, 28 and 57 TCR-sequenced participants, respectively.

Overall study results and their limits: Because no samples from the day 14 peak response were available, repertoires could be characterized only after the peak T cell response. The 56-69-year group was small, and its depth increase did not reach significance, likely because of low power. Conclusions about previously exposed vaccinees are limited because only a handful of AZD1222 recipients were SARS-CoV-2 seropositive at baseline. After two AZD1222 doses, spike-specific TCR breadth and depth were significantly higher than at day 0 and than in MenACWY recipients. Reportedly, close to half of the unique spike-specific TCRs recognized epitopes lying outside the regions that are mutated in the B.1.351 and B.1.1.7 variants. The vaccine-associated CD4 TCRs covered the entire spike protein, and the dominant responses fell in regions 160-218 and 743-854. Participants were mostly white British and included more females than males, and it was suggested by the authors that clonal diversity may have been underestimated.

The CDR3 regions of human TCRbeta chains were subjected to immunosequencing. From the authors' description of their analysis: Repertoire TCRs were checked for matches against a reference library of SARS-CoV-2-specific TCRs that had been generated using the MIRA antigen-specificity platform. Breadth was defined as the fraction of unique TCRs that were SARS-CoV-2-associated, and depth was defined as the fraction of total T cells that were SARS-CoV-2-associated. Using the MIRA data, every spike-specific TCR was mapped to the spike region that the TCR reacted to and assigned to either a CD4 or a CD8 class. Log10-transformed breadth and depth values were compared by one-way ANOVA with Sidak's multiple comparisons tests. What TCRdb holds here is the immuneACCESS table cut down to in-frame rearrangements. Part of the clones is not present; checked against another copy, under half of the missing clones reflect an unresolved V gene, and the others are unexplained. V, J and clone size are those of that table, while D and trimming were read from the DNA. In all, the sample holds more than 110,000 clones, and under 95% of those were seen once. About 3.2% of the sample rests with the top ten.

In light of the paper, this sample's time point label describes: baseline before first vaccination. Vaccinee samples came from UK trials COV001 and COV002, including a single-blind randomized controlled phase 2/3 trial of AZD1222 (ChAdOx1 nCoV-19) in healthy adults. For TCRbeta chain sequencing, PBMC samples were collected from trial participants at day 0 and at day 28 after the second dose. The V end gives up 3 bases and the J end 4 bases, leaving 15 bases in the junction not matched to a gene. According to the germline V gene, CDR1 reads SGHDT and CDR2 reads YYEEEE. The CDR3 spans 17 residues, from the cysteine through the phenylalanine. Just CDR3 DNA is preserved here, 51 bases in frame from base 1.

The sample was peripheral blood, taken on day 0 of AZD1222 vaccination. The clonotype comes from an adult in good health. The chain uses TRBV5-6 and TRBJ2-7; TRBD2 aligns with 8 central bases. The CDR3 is CASSSGAPLAGTYEQYF. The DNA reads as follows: TGTGCCAGCAGCTCCGGGGCCCCTCTAGCGGGTACGTACGAGCAGTACTTC.